This is a list of T cell receptor beta chains from one sample in a study of blood T cell repertoires in COVID-19. TCRdb's table, derived via immunoSEQ multiplex PCR, lists solely in-frame clones and lacks some. The profile shows 110,000 to 150,000 clones, about 87% of them singletons. Sequences were obtained from peripheral blood. These TCRs come from a human donor in a cohort sampled during active COVID-19. CDR3s include the opening cysteine and the closing phenylalanine or tryptophan. The D gene is left open where the match is weak. The size field is filled for only some rows; it gives once, few, many or a size class.

V gene: TRBV3-1/TRBV3-2; J gene: TRBJ2-5; D gene: TRBD2; clone size: NA; CDR3 DNA: TGTGCCAGCAGCCAAGAGCTAGCGGGACAAGAGACCCAGTACTTC; CDR3 protein: CASSQELAGQETQYF
V gene: TRBV18; J gene: TRBJ1-1; D gene: TRBD1; clone size: NA; CDR3 DNA: TGTGCCAGCTCATCCAGACAGGGGGCAGGGAACACTGAAGCTTTCTTT; CDR3 protein: CASSSRQGAGNTEAFF
V gene: TRBV6-6; J gene: TRBJ2-1; D gene: NA; clone size: NA; CDR3 DNA: TGTGCCAGCAGCCCCGAGAGGTCTCCTCACAATGAGCAGTTCTTC; CDR3 protein: CASSPERSPHNEQFF
V gene: TRBV5-1; J gene: TRBJ1-6; D gene: NA; clone size: NA; CDR3 DNA: TGCGCCAGCAGCTTCGAGGATAATTCACCCCTCCACTTT; CDR3 protein: CASSFEDNSPLHF
V gene: TRBV6-5; J gene: TRBJ2-1; D gene: NA; clone size: NA; CDR3 DNA: TGTGCCACTGGCCGACGGGAGAGTGACTACAATGAGCAGTTCTTC; CDR3 protein: CATGRRESDYNEQFF
V gene: TRBV4-1; J gene: TRBJ2-1; D gene: NA; clone size: NA; CDR3 DNA: TGCGCCAGCAGCCAACGATTACTAAGCGAGCAGTTCTTC; CDR3 protein: CASSQRLLSEQFF
V gene: TRBV6-5; J gene: TRBJ2-1; D gene: NA; clone size: NA; CDR3 DNA: TGTGCCAGCAGCCTATCGGGGGGCATGTACAATGAGCAGTTCTTC; CDR3 protein: CASSLSGGMYNEQFF
V gene: TRBV28; J gene: TRBJ1-2; D gene: NA; clone size: NA; CDR3 DNA: TGTGCCAGTCAACAGGGCTATGGCTACACCTTC; CDR3 protein: CASQQGYGYTF
V gene: TRBV13; J gene: TRBJ1-4; D gene: NA; clone size: NA; CDR3 DNA: TGTGCCAGCAGCTTACGGTTCGGGAGTGAAAAACTGTTTTTT; CDR3 protein: CASSLRFGSEKLFF
V gene: TRBV4-2; J gene: TRBJ2-3; D gene: NA; clone size: few; CDR3 DNA: TGTGCCAGCAGTCGGTATTCTGGCGGGTCATACACAGATACGCAGTATTTT; CDR3 protein: CASSRYSGGSYTDTQYF
V gene: TRBV11-3; J gene: TRBJ2-5; D gene: TRBD2; clone size: many; CDR3 DNA: TGTGCCAGCAGCTTAGGTAGAGGACTAGCGGGGAATCAAGAGACCCAGTACTTC; CDR3 protein: CASSLGRGLAGNQETQYF
V gene: TRBV5-1; J gene: TRBJ2-2; D gene: NA; clone size: once; CDR3 DNA: TGCGCCAGCAGCTTGGCCGTAGGGGCCGGCACCGGGGAGCTGTTTTTT; CDR3 protein: CASSLAVGAGTGELFF
V gene: TRBV6-5; J gene: TRBJ2-7; D gene: TRBD1; clone size: NA; CDR3 DNA: TGTGCCAGCAGAGATGCAGGGACAGGGCCCTACGAGCAGTACTTC; CDR3 protein: CASRDAGTGPYEQYF
V gene: TRBV15; J gene: TRBJ2-5; D gene: NA; clone size: NA; CDR3 DNA: TGTGCCACTAGCCGGTCACTCCGAGAGACCCAGTACTTC; CDR3 protein: CATSRSLRETQYF
V gene: TRBV12-5; J gene: TRBJ2-7; D gene: NA; clone size: NA; CDR3 DNA: TGTGCTAGTGGTTTGGCACAGGAATCGCCCTACGAGCAGTACTTC; CDR3 protein: CASGLAQESPYEQYF
V gene: TRBV2; J gene: TRBJ2-4; D gene: NA; clone size: NA; CDR3 DNA: TGTGCCAGCATTGGGGAGAATGAAAACATTCAGTACTTC; CDR3 protein: CASIGENENIQYF
V gene: TRBV18; J gene: TRBJ1-1; D gene: NA; clone size: NA; CDR3 DNA: TGTGCCAGCTCATCTCTTCCGGGAGGGAACACTGAAGCTTTCTTT; CDR3 protein: CASSSLPGGNTEAFF
V gene: TRBV10-2; J gene: TRBJ2-7; D gene: NA; clone size: few; CDR3 DNA: TGCGCCAGCAGTGAGTCAGATACTAGCTTCTCCTACGAGCAGTACTTC; CDR3 protein: CASSESDTSFSYEQYF
V gene: TRBV28; J gene: TRBJ1-1; D gene: NA; clone size: once; CDR3 DNA: TGTGCCAGCAGTCCCTCCTCGTGGGGCAAGTCCTACACTGAAGCTTTCTTT; CDR3 protein: CASSPSSWGKSYTEAFF
V gene: TRBV2; J gene: TRBJ1-5; D gene: TRBD1; clone size: NA; CDR3 DNA: TGTGCCAGCATGTGGGACAGGGGTCAGCCCCAGCATTTT; CDR3 protein: CASMWDRGQPQHF
V gene: TRBV5-1; J gene: TRBJ1-6; D gene: NA; clone size: few; CDR3 DNA: TGCGCCAGCAGCCAAGACCGACAGGCAAGGTCGATTAATTCACCCCTCCACTTT; CDR3 protein: CASSQDRQARSINSPLHF
V gene: TRBV30; J gene: TRBJ2-1; D gene: NA; clone size: NA; CDR3 DNA: TGTGCCTGGAGTGTAGGGGCAGGTGAGCAGTTCTTC; CDR3 protein: CAWSVGAGEQFF
V gene: TRBV19; J gene: TRBJ2-7; D gene: NA; clone size: NA; CDR3 DNA: TGTGCCAGTAGTGTCCTAGCGAGCTACGAGCAGTACTTC; CDR3 protein: CASSVLASYEQYF
V gene: TRBV11-2; J gene: TRBJ2-7; D gene: NA; clone size: NA; CDR3 DNA: TGTGCCAGCAGCTTAACTCCAAATCCCTACGAGCAGTACTTC; CDR3 protein: CASSLTPNPYEQYF
V gene: TRBV18; J gene: TRBJ2-7; D gene: TRBD2; clone size: NA; CDR3 DNA: TGTGCCAGCTCACCTCCGGGACTACCTCACGAGCAGTACTTC; CDR3 protein: CASSPPGLPHEQYF
V gene: TRBV6-5; J gene: TRBJ1-1; D gene: TRBD1; clone size: once; CDR3 DNA: TGTGCCAGCAGCTATACAGGGGGCACTGAAGCTTTCTTT; CDR3 protein: CASSYTGGTEAFF
V gene: TRBV7-9; J gene: TRBJ1-6; D gene: NA; clone size: NA; CDR3 DNA: TGTGCCAGCAGCTCGAGGTATTCACCCCTCCACTTT; CDR3 protein: CASSSRYSPLHF
V gene: TRBV7-8; J gene: TRBJ2-7; D gene: TRBD1; clone size: NA; CDR3 DNA: TGTGCCAGCAGCTTGATACAGGGGCCCTACGAGCAGTACTTC; CDR3 protein: CASSLIQGPYEQYF
V gene: TRBV28; J gene: TRBJ2-2; D gene: NA; clone size: NA; CDR3 DNA: TGTGCCAGCAGACTTTCGGGGACTTCGCCCGGGGAGCTGTTTTTT; CDR3 protein: CASRLSGTSPGELFF
V gene: TRBV10-1; J gene: TRBJ2-3; D gene: TRBD2; clone size: NA; CDR3 DNA: TGCGCCAGCAGCGACACGACTAGCGGAGGGGATGATACGCAGTATTTT; CDR3 protein: CASSDTTSGGDDTQYF
V gene: TRBV6-1; J gene: TRBJ2-7; D gene: TRBD2; clone size: NA; CDR3 DNA: TGTGCCAGCAGTGAAGAGAGACTAGCATCCTACGAGCAGTACTTC; CDR3 protein: CASSEERLASYEQYF
V gene: TRBV27; J gene: TRBJ2-5; D gene: TRBD2; clone size: NA; CDR3 DNA: TGTGCCAGCAGTGGACGACTAGCGGGGGGACTGAGGGAGACCCAGTACTTC; CDR3 protein: CASSGRLAGGLRETQYF
V gene: TRBV5-8; J gene: TRBJ1-6; D gene: TRBD1; clone size: NA; CDR3 DNA: TGTGCCAGCAGCTTGGAGCGGACAGGGTTTTCACCCCTCCACTTT; CDR3 protein: CASSLERTGFSPLHF
V gene: TRBV2; J gene: TRBJ2-7; D gene: NA; clone size: NA; CDR3 DNA: TGTGCCAGCAGTCGGGGAAGCTCCTACGAGCAGTACTTC; CDR3 protein: CASSRGSSYEQYF
V gene: TRBV3-1/TRBV3-2; J gene: TRBJ1-2; D gene: NA; clone size: few; CDR3 DNA: TGTGCCAGCAGCCATCGTGCGGATGGCTACACCTTC; CDR3 protein: CASSHRADGYTF
V gene: TRBV4-1; J gene: TRBJ2-1; D gene: TRBD2; clone size: NA; CDR3 DNA: TGCGCCAGCAGCCAAGCAGCGGGAGCCTACAATGAGCAGTTCTTC; CDR3 protein: CASSQAAGAYNEQFF
V gene: TRBV20-1; J gene: TRBJ1-6; D gene: TRBD1; clone size: many; CDR3 DNA: TGCAGTGCTAGTGGAGGACAGGGCAATTCACCCCTCCACTTT; CDR3 protein: CSASGGQGNSPLHF
V gene: TRBV5-4; J gene: TRBJ1-1; D gene: TRBD1; clone size: once; CDR3 DNA: TGTGCCAGCAGCATGGACAGGGGGCTGACTGAAGCTTTCTTT; CDR3 protein: CASSMDRGLTEAFF
V gene: TRBV30; J gene: TRBJ2-7; D gene: TRBD2; clone size: NA; CDR3 DNA: TGTGCCTGCCGAGGGACTAGCGGGAGTAATCCCTACGAGCAGTACTTC; CDR3 protein: CACRGTSGSNPYEQYF
V gene: TRBV13; J gene: TRBJ2-5; D gene: NA; clone size: NA; CDR3 DNA: TGTGCCAGCAGCTTAGGCAGGGCAGAGACCCAGTACTTC; CDR3 protein: CASSLGRAETQYF
V gene: TRBV28; J gene: TRBJ2-3; D gene: NA; clone size: many; CDR3 DNA: TGTGCCAGCAGTTTTGGTGGCCCCACAGATACGCAGTATTTT; CDR3 protein: CASSFGGPTDTQYF
V gene: TRBV2; J gene: TRBJ2-1; D gene: TRBD2; clone size: NA; CDR3 DNA: TGTGCCAGCAGTGGGGGTCTGGGAGGGAAGCAGTTCTTC; CDR3 protein: CASSGGLGGKQFF
V gene: TRBV2; J gene: TRBJ2-3; D gene: TRBD2; clone size: NA; CDR3 DNA: TGTGCCAGCGCCAAGACTAGCGGATGGGGCACAGATACGCAGTATTTT; CDR3 protein: CASAKTSGWGTDTQYF
V gene: TRBV7-8; J gene: TRBJ1-5; D gene: TRBD1; clone size: NA; CDR3 DNA: TGTGCCAGCAGCTTCAGGGGGCCGGGCAATCAGCCCCAGCATTTT; CDR3 protein: CASSFRGPGNQPQHF
V gene: TRBV7-9; J gene: TRBJ1-1; D gene: NA; clone size: few; CDR3 DNA: TGTGCCAGCATCCAGGACGGGGGGACCGCTTTCTTT; CDR3 protein: CASIQDGGTAFF
V gene: TRBV7-9; J gene: TRBJ1-6; D gene: TRBD1; clone size: NA; CDR3 DNA: TGTGCCAGCAGCACAACCGGGACAGGAATTTCACCCCTCCACTTT; CDR3 protein: CASSTTGTGISPLHF
V gene: TRBV20-1; J gene: TRBJ2-7; D gene: NA; clone size: NA; CDR3 DNA: TGCAGTGCTAGTCGCGACTTCAGCTCCTACGAGCAGTACTTC; CDR3 protein: CSASRDFSSYEQYF
V gene: TRBV28; J gene: TRBJ2-7; D gene: TRBD1; clone size: NA; CDR3 DNA: TGTGCCAGCAGGGCCCAGGGGGCAGTCGAGCAGTACTTC; CDR3 protein: CASRAQGAVEQYF
V gene: TRBV28; J gene: TRBJ1-2; D gene: NA; clone size: NA; CDR3 DNA: TGTGCCAGCAGGCCTACGAAGCCAGGGGATTATGGCTACACCTTC; CDR3 protein: CASRPTKPGDYGYTF
V gene: TRBV2; J gene: TRBJ2-3; D gene: TRBD2; clone size: NA; CDR3 DNA: TGTGCCAGCAGTGTCGGGCTAGCGGGAGATACGCAGTATTTT; CDR3 protein: CASSVGLAGDTQYF
V gene: TRBV28; J gene: TRBJ1-2; D gene: NA; clone size: NA; CDR3 DNA: TGTGCCAGCAGTTTCGGGAAATCTAACTATGGCTACACCTTC; CDR3 protein: CASSFGKSNYGYTF